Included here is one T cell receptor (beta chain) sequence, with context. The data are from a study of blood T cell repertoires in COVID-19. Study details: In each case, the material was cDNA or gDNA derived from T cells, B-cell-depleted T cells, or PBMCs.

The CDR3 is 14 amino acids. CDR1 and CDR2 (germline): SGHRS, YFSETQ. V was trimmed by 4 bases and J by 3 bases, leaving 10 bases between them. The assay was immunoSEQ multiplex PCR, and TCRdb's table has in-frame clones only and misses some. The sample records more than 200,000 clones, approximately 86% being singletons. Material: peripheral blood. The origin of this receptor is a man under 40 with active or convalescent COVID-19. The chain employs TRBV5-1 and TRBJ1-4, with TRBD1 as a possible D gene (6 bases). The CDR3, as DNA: TGCGCCAGCAGCACAGGGTTTGCTAATGAAAAACTGTTTTTT. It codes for CASSTGFANEKLFF.